This section outlines one T cell receptor (beta chain) sequence together with its context. Its antigen remains unidentified. Nothing much larger sits one base from this clone, and base qualities are not available. CDR3 length: 13 amino acids, cysteine to phenylalanine. Only the CDR3 part of the read is kept: 39 bases, read in frame from the first base. CDR1 is given as SGHVS and CDR2 as FNYEAQ, both from the germline V gene. Cut back by 8 bases and 0 bases, the V and J ends lie 8 bases apart. The data stem from a study of beta chain features in type 1 diabetes (dated by TCRdb to 2016 to 2018). At the level of the whole study: Mean age, gender distribution, total cell number and subset yield did not differ between patients and healthy donors. Across all samples, 107,917,701 sorted cells were examined, and cell number per subset correlated strongly with RNA yield. In the study, recently diagnosed type 1 diabetes patients and matched healthy donors were compared on the TCRB repertoires of their sorted circulating CD4+ T cell subsets. Naive and central memory subsets were obtained from all 30 or so donors, but regulatory and stem cell-like memory subsets were isolated from only 8 patients and roughly 8 healthy donors.

What the work shows at the level of the full study, not this receptor alone: A moderate but significant shortening of TCRB CDR3 length was observed in type 1 diabetes patients in all four CD4+ subsets. Because the HLA sub-analyses included only small numbers of individuals, any influence of HLA type on TCRB rearrangement was left unresolved. Naive, central memory and regulatory TCRB repertoires appeared to be more alike among patients than among healthy donors. Because cDNA was sequenced instead of genomic DNA, highly expressing activated cells could be over-represented, though the groups showed no difference in activation or CD3 levels. At VDJ recombination sites, patients with type 1 diabetes made fewer insertions and deleted more nucleotides, a pattern implying thymic rearrangement abnormalities. Shorter templates might be favored by PCR, yet because patient and control samples were amplified and corrected together, any such skew would affect both groups equally.

The entire isolated RNA was reverse transcribed using the High Capacity cDNA Reverse Transcription Kit, and thus expressed TCRB transcripts were sequenced. Naive, central memory and regulatory T cell samples underwent deep immunoSEQ sequencing, averaging about 3.57 million total reads per sample. Sorted cells were lysed in RLT buffer and RNA was extracted with DNase-treated RNeasy Micro or Mini kits, depending on cell number. Each cell subset was processed separately to prevent cross-contamination, with patient and healthy donor samples processed together. TCRB sequences were amplified from cDNA with the immunoSEQ multiplex PCR, producing 87-bp fragments spanning the CDR3 region. Sequencing of the amplicons was performed on the Illumina HiSeq platform. The source study handled its data this way. PCR bias was corrected computationally using synthetic template baselines, and reads within Hamming distance 2 were collapsed, with unmergeable singletons discarded. Reads were aligned against IMGT so that V, D and J genes, CDR3 length and insertions or deletions at six rearrangement sites could be assigned. Within each subset, clonotype counts were normalized to sorted cell number, after which true diversity and Gini coefficients were computed with the tcR R package. The overlap coefficient, calculated on TCRB nucleotide sequences, was used to quantify repertoire sharing. TCRdb mirrors the immuneACCESS table, restricted to in-frame sequences. Some clones are absent from its copies; in checked studies, under half trace to an unresolved V gene, and the reason for the others is unknown. V and J calls and clone size are as listed in that table; D and trimming were resolved from the DNA. The sample yields about 300,000 clones; about 7.8% were counted once. Of the sample, over 0.8% is held by the ten largest clones.

Each donor gave one peripheral blood draw, averaging around 120 mL, which was collected into heparinised tubes. A BD FACSAria II was used to sort naive, central memory, regulatory and stem cell-like memory CD4+ T cells with a panel that included CD45RO, CCR7, CD25, CD127, CD95 and CD27. All sorted populations exceeded 95% purity. PBMCs were isolated right away by Lymphoprep density gradient centrifugation and were stained directly, without culture. To minimize batch effects, samples were stained and sorted in pairs, one healthy donor with one patient per experiment. The sample taken for sequencing was central memory CD4+ T cells from blood. The receptor was derived from a woman between 18 and 30 years old in good health. In this chain, TRBV7-6 is recombined with TRBJ1-3; the D gene is unclear. The base sequence is TGTGCCAGCGAGCTCGGCTCTGGAAACACCATATATTTT. Translated, it reads CASELGSGNTIYF. The full variable domain, completed from the reference TRBV7-6 and TRBJ1-3 proteins outside the CDR3, reads GAGVSQSPRYKVTKRGQDVALRCDPISGHVSLYWYRQALGQGPEFLTYFNYEAQQDKSGLPNDRFSAERPEGSISTLTIQRTEQRDSAMYRCASELGSGNTIYFGEGSWLTVV.